This T cell receptor beta chain was profiled in a study of tumor-infiltrating lymphocytes in primary liver carcinoma. The V gene's germline CDR1 is MDHEN and CDR2 SYDVKM. This CDR3 is 14 amino acids long. As for this clonotype: One end of the junction varies from germline; a read error may be responsible.

The authors took blood RNA from unsorted whole blood and also extracted germline DNA. Treatment-naive at the time, the patients had chronic HBV infection. Before the surgical procedure, 3 to 5 milliliters of peripheral blood were collected. The researchers produced TCR beta cDNA from 450 to 600 ng total RNA with a constant-region primer. Modified slightly, ARM-PCR produced TCR beta libraries over three nested multiplex PCR rounds. The opening two PCR rounds, approximately 10 cycles each, paired TRBV1-TRBV30 forward primers with a C-beta reverse primer. One entry per CDR3 protein, called by TCRdb with MiXCR from the multiplex PCR reads. Seen here are about 200,000 distinct CDR3 sequences, 65% observed once, and the top ten hold approximately 7%.

Sample: peripheral blood. The clonotype originates from a woman aged 60-75 years with primary liver carcinoma and hepatitis B virus infection. The genes are TRBV28 and TRBJ2-1; D is unclear. This CDR3 reads CVSSFPRAYNEQFF. CDR3 coding DNA: TGTGTCAGCAGTTTTCCACGGGCCTACAATGAGCAGTTCTTC.